This TCR beta chain was profiled in a study of blood T cells in healthy people across ages. Points on this clonotype: Its antigen is unknown.

The study, taken as a whole, reports: A strong correlation was found between TCR beta diversity and the percentage of naive T cells.

This CDR3 spans 14 amino acids. The germline V gene has CDR1 SGHTS and CDR2 YDEGEE. V was shortened by 9 bases and J by 8 bases, with 22 bases between the two germline ends. The use of a sample-barcoded 5' primer and a J-beta primer mix characterized a second PCR of roughly 6 to 11 cycles. TCRdb re-called the 5' RACE reads through MiXCR, storing one row per CDR3 protein. Among roughly 500,000 distinct CDR3 sequences, roughly a quarter were seen once, and the ten largest hold approximately 18%. The TCR originated in a woman between 65 and 79 years old in good health. Sequenced material: blood. V usage is TRBV5-8 and J usage is TRBJ2-3; D not certain. This CDR3 reads CATFIQNRGRTQYF. The CDR3 DNA reads as TGTGCCACCTTTATCCAAAACCGTGGTCGTACGCAGTATTTT.